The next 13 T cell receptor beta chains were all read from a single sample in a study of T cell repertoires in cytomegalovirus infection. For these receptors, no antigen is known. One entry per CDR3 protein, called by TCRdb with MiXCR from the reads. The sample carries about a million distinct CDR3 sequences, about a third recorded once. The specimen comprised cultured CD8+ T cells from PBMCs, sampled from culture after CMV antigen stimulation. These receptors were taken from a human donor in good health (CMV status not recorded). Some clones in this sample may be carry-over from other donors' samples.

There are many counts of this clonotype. The CDR3: CASSTDRNTGELFF. Here the CDR3 DNA reads TGTGCCAGCAGCACGGACAGAAACACCGGGGAGCTGTTTTTT. The J gene is TRBJ2-2, the V gene TRBV7-2, with D tentatively TRBD1 (6 bases). The germline CDR1 and CDR2 sequences are SGHTA and FQGNSA. Deletions cut 5 bases from V and 2 bases from J, with 9 bases between. The CDR3 runs 14 residues.

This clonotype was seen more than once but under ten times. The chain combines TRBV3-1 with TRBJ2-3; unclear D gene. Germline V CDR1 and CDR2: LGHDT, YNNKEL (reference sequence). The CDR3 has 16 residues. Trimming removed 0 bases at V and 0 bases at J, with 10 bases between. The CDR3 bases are TGTGCCAGCAGCCAAGAGGGGTCGTCCAGCACAGATACGCAGTATTTT. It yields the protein CASSQEGSSSTDTQYF.

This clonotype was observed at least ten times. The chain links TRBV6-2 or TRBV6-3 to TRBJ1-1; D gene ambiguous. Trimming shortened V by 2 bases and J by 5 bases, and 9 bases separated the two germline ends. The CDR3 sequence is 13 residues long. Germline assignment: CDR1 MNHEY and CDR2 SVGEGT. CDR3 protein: CASSYEGRTEAFF. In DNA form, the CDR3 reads TGTGCCAGCAGTTACGAGGGCAGAACTGAAGCTTTCTTT.

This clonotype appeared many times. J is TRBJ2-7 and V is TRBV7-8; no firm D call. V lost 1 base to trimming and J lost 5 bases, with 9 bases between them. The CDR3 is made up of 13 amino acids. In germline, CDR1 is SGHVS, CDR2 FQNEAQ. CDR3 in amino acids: CASSLDGYNEQYF. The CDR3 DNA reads TGTGCCAGCAGCTTAGACGGATACAACGAGCAGTACTTC.

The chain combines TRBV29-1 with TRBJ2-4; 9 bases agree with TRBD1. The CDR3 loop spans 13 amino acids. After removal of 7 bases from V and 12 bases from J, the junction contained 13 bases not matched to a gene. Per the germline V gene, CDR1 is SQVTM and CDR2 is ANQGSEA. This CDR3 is CSAVGQGPFNQYF. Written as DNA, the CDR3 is TGCAGCGCTGTGGGACAGGGACCTTTCAATCAGTACTTC.

DNA of the CDR3: TGCAGTGCTAGAGATAAACAGGGAAGCCTCTATGGCTACACCTTC. Translating gives CSARDKQGSLYGYTF. This sequence joins TRBV20-1 and TRBJ1-2, with TRBD1 as a possible D gene (6 bases). Trimming shortened V by 0 bases and J by 4 bases, and 15 bases separated the two germline ends. The CDR3 extends over 15 amino acids. The germline V gene encodes CDR1 DFQATT and CDR2 SNEGSKA (reference sequence).

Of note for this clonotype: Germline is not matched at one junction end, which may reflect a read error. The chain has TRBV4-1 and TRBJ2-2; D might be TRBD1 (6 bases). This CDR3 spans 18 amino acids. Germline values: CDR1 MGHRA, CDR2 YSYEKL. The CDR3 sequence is CASSQEGAGKLDTGEPFF. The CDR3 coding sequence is TGCGCCAGCAGCCAAGAGGGGGCAGGGAAGTTGGACACCGGGGAGCCGTTTTTT.

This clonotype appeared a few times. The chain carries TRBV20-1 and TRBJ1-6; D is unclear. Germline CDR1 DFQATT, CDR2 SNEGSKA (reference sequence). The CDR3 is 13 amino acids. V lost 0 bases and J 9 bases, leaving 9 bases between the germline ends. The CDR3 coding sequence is TGCAGTGCTAGAGATTCGTCTATTTCACCCCTCCACTTT. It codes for CSARDSSISPLHF.

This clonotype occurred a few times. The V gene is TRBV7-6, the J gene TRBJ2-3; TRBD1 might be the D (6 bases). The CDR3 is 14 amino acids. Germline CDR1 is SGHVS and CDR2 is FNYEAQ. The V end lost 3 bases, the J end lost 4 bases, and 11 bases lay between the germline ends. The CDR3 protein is CASSFNREPDTQYF. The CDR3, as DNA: TGTGCCAGCAGCTTTAACAGGGAACCAGATACGCAGTATTTT. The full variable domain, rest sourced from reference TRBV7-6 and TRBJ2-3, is GAGVSQSPRYKVTKRGQDVALRCDPISGHVSLYWYRQALGQGPEFLTYFNYEAQQDKSGLPNDRFSAERPEGSISTLTIQRTEQRDSAMYRCASSFNREPDTQYFGPGTRLTVL.

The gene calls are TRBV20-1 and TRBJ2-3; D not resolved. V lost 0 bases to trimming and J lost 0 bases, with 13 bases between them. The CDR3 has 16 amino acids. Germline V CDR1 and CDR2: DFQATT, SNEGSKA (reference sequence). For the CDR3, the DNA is TGCAGTGCTAGAGATCTTCTAGGACCTAGCACAGATACGCAGTATTTT. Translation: CSARDLLGPSTDTQYF.

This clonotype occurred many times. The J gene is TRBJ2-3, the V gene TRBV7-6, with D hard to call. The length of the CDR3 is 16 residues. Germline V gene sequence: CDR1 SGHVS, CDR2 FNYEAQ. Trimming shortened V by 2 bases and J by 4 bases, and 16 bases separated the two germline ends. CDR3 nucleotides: TGTGCCAGCAGCTTAAAGCACGGAGTTCTCGCAGATACGCAGTATTTT. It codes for CASSLKHGVLADTQYF.

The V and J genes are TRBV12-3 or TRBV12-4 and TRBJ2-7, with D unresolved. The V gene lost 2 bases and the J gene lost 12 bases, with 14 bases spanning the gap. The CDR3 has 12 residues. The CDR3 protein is CASSLPQHSMYF. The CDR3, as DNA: TGTGCCAGCAGTTTACCACAACACAGTATGTACTTC.

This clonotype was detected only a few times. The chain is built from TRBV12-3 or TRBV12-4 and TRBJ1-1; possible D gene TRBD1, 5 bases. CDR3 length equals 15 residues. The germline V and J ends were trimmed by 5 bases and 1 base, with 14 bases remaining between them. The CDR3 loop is CASSGDPPPNTEAFF. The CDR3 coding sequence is TGTGCCAGCAGTGGGGACCCGCCTCCGAACACTGAAGCTTTCTTT.